This paragraph reports one T cell receptor beta chain. These data belong to a study of blood T cell repertoires in COVID-19. Germline V gene data show CDR1 as SGHRS and CDR2 as YFSETQ. The CDR3 sequence is 15 residues long. V was clipped by 8 bases and J by 0 bases, with 14 bases between them. Methods used by the authors: Researchers report that nucleated cell counts were estimated from reference gene primer amplification. The method was immunoSEQ multiplex PCR; TCRdb's version includes in-frame clones alone and lacks a portion of them. The DNA gave D and trimming, while V, J and clone size come from that table. The data hold around 290,000 clones, with approximately 89% observed a single time.

The sequence was obtained from a young woman with COVID-19, enrolled during active disease. The sample comprised peripheral blood. The genes are TRBV5-1 and TRBJ2-2; TRBD2 is a possible D gene (5 bases). DNA of the CDR3: TGCGCCAGTAAAAAACCGGGGACGAACACCGGGGAGCTGTTTTTT. It yields the protein CASKKPGTNTGELFF.